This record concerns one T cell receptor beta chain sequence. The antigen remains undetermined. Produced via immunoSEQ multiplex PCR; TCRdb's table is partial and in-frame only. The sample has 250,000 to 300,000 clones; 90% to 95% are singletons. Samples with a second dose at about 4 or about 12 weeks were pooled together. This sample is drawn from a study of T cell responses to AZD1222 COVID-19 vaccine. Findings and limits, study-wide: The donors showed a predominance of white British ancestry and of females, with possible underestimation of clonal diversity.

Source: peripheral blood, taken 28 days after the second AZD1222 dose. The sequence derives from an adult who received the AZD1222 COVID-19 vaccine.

The CDR3 DNA sequence: TGTGCCAGCAACCCCGGGACGAACACCGGGGAGCTGTTTTTT. Amino acids: CASNPGTNTGELFF. This rearrangement joins TRBV6-5 to TRBJ2-2; D perhaps matches TRBD2 (5 bases). The CDR3 extends over 14 amino acids. Germline loops: CDR1 MNHEY, CDR2 SVGAGI. V was pared by 7 bases and J by 0 bases, with 9 bases between.